One sample yielded the 29 T cell receptor beta chains listed below, sequenced in a study of CD8 T cells in ankylosing spondylitis. TCRdb passed the 5' RACE reads through MiXCR, listing each CDR3 protein once. The sample has some 140,000 distinct CDR3 sequences, 6% to 8.5% seen once. The sequencing sample was made of blood, either unsorted or a sorted T cell fraction (not recorded which). Every receptor here comes from a female donor with ankylosing spondylitis or in good health (not recorded which).

This clonotype was seen ten or more times. The chain employs TRBV29-1 and TRBJ2-7; tentatively, D is TRBD1 or TRBD2 (5 bases each). The CDR3 length is 13 residues. The ends were cut back, 4 bases at V and 0 bases at J, with 10 bases in the middle. Germline V gene data show CDR1 as SQVTM and CDR2 as ANQGSEA. The CDR3: CSVVAGGSYEQYF. The CDR3 nucleotides read TGCAGCGTTGTGGCTGGGGGCTCCTACGAGCAGTACTTC.

The table lists this clonotype with many counts. The rearrangement uses TRBV5-1 and TRBJ2-3; possible D gene TRBD2, 6 bases. The CDR3 is made up of 14 amino acids. The germline CDR1 and CDR2 sequences are SGHRS and YFSETQ. The V and J ends lost 7 bases and 4 bases respectively, with 16 bases between them. CDR3 sequence reads: CASCIEGGSDTQYF. The CDR3 DNA reads TGCGCCAGCTGTATCGAAGGAGGGTCAGATACGCAGTATTTT.

Many counts were recorded for this clonotype. The chain recombines TRBV3-1 with TRBJ2-4, with D possibly TRBD2 on 6 matching bases. The CDR3 is 15 residues long. V was clipped by 4 bases and J by 7 bases, with 17 bases between them. Germline CDR1 LGHDT, CDR2 YNNKEL (reference sequence). CDR3 DNA: TGTGCCAGCAGCCTCACTAGCCGCGCCCCGAACATTCAGTACTTC. It yields the protein CASSLTSRAPNIQYF.

There are many counts of this clonotype. The chain links TRBV4-1 to TRBJ2-5; D is possibly TRBD1 (6 bases). The CDR3 is made up of 14 amino acids. Trimming took 4 bases from V and 2 from J, leaving 11 bases between them. Germline CDR1 and CDR2: MGHRA and YSYEKL. CDR3 amino acids: CASSRGRGQETQYF. CDR3 DNA: TGCGCCAGCAGCCGTGGCAGGGGTCAAGAGACCCAGTACTTC.

This clonotype has at least ten counts. The V gene is TRBV7-9, the J gene TRBJ1-2; TRBD1 agrees at 7 bases. The CDR3 runs to 14 residues. V gave up 8 bases and J gave up 0 bases; unmatched junction bases: 6. Per germline, CDR1 SEHNR and CDR2 FQNEAQ (reference sequence). CDR3 sequence reads: CASSTGITNYGYTF. CDR3 bases: TGTGCCAGCTCGACAGGGATCACTAACTATGGCTACACCTTC.

This clonotype came up many times. The CDR3 sequence: CASSLATGAGGYTF. For the CDR3, the DNA is TGCGCCAGCAGCTTGGCGACAGGGGCAGGAGGCTACACCTTC. This chain joins TRBV5-1 and TRBJ1-2; 8 nucleotides align to TRBD1. Per germline, CDR1 SGHRS and CDR2 YFSETQ. The J segment lost 8 bases and the V segment lost 0 bases, leaving 6 bases of the junction unmatched. The CDR3 consists of 14 residues.

This clonotype was observed at least ten times. The chain links TRBV6-1 to TRBJ2-5, with 7 bases lining up with TRBD1. CDR3 size: 14 residues. The germline gives CDR1 MNHNS, CDR2 SASEGT. V was clipped by 6 bases and J by 2 bases; unmatched bases: 6. Here the CDR3 reads CASSLGTAQETQYF. The CDR3 DNA is TGTGCCAGCAGCCTTGGGACAGCACAAGAGACCCAGTACTTC.

This clonotype was recorded many times. The V call is TRBV28, the J call TRBJ1-5; D call uncertain. The length of the CDR3 is 13 residues. V was clipped by 6 bases and J by 2 bases, with 8 bases between them. Per the germline V gene, CDR1 is MDHEN and CDR2 is SYDVKM. The CDR3 sequence is CASSEVGNQPQHF. The CDR3 region has the DNA TGTGCCAGCAGCGAGGTGGGCAATCAGCCCCAGCATTTT. Using reference TRBV28 and TRBJ1-5 for the parts outside the CDR3, the full variable domain is DVKVTQSSRYLVKRTGEKVFLECVQDMDHENMFWYRQDPGLGLRLIYFSYDVKMKEKGDIPEGYSVSREKKERFSLILESASTNQTSMYLCASSEVGNQPQHFGDGTRLSIL.

This clonotype came up many times. The chain employs TRBV12-3 or TRBV12-4 and TRBJ1-5; possibly TRBD1 for D (6 bases). Trimming took 6 bases from V and 1 from J, leaving 10 bases between them. CDR3 length: 14 amino acids. This CDR3 is CASRGGLSNQPQHF. In DNA, the CDR3 is TGTGCCAGCAGAGGGGGACTGAGCAATCAGCCCCAGCATTTT.

This clonotype was counted many times. The chain uses TRBV20-1 and TRBJ2-1, with D possibly being TRBD1 or TRBD2 (6 bases each). Deletions cut 7 bases from V and 4 bases from J, with 17 bases between. The CDR3 runs to 14 residues. The germline CDR1 and CDR2 sequences are DFQATT and SNEGSKA (reference sequence). The CDR3 sequence: CSVGRGAEYNEQFF. The CDR3 bases are TGCAGTGTAGGTAGGGGGGCCGAATACAATGAGCAGTTCTTC.

The chain links TRBV5-6 to TRBJ1-5, with D perhaps TRBD1 (6 bases). Germline CDR1 and CDR2: SGHDT and YYEEEE. The V end lost 3 bases, the J end lost 2 bases, and 15 bases lay between the germline ends. The CDR3 length is 16 residues. The CDR3 protein is CASSSGGQIRNQPQHF. The DNA of the CDR3 is TGTGCCAGCAGCTCGGGAGGACAGATTCGCAATCAGCCCCAGCATTTT.

This clonotype was detected ten times or more. The chain couples TRBV20-1 to TRBJ1-5; possibly TRBD1 for D (6 bases). Trimming removed 4 bases at V and 8 bases at J, with 15 bases between. The germline V gene has CDR1 DFQATT and CDR2 SNEGSKA (reference sequence). This CDR3 has 13 residues. The CDR3 spells CSATRDNLEPQHF. The CDR3 DNA is TGCAGTGCTACCCGGGACAATTTGGAGCCCCAGCATTTT.

This clonotype was seen repeatedly, ten times or more. The V call is TRBV28, the J call TRBJ2-3; D remains ambiguous. The V gene lost 3 bases and the J gene lost 6 bases, with 10 bases spanning the gap. Germline loops: CDR1 MDHEN, CDR2 SYDVKM. The CDR3 totals 13 residues. CDR3 region: CASSFGPEDTQYF. The CDR3 bases are TGTGCCAGCAGTTTCGGACCCGAGGATACGCAGTATTTT.

This clonotype was counted ten times or more. The V and J genes are TRBV4-3 and TRBJ2-3, with 9 nucleotides matching TRBD2. V lost 2 bases to trimming and J lost 0 bases; unmatched junction nucleotides: 6. The CDR3 spans 17 residues. Germline CDR1 LGHNA, CDR2 YSLEER. CDR3: CASSQFGLATSTDTQYF. The CDR3 nucleotides read TGCGCCAGCAGCCAATTCGGACTAGCGACTAGCACAGATACGCAGTATTTT.

At least ten counts were recorded for this clonotype. V is TRBV6-1 and J is TRBJ2-6; 8 bases are shared with TRBD1. The length of the CDR3 is 18 residues. J lost 1 base, V lost 2 bases, and 7 bases had no gene match. CDR1 MNHNS and CDR2 SASEGT come from the germline V gene. This CDR3 reads CASSELPGQGSGANVLTF. The CDR3 nucleotides read TGTGCCAGCAGTGAATTACCCGGACAGGGATCTGGGGCCAACGTCCTGACTTTC.

Ten or more counts support this clonotype. The gene calls are TRBV2 and TRBJ1-5; a possible D gene is TRBD1 (5 bases). This CDR3 contains 15 residues. V lost 6 bases and J 2 bases, leaving 14 bases between the germline ends. Looked up from germline, CDR1 is SNHLY and CDR2 is FYNNEI. The CDR3 sequence: CASSARTTGNQPQHF. In DNA, the CDR3 is TGTGCCAGCAGCGCCCGGACAACTGGCAATCAGCCCCAGCATTTT.

Ten or more counts support this clonotype. Written as DNA, the CDR3 is TGTGCCAGCAGCTTGATTGGCGGCGGGGGTGAAGCTTTCTTT. Translated, it gives CASSLIGGGGEAFF. J is TRBJ1-1 and V is TRBV5-5, with a tentative D call TRBD1 (5 bases). V lost 1 base to trimming and J lost 7 bases, with 14 bases between them. The CDR3 length is 14 residues. Germline V CDR1 and CDR2: SGHKS, YYEKEE (reference sequence).

The chain has TRBV23-1 and TRBJ2-3; D is ambiguous. TRBV23-1 is an ORF, with its function uncertain. The CDR3 consists of 18 residues. The germline V and J ends were trimmed by 2 bases and 2 bases, with 20 bases remaining between them. The CDR3 spells CASSQNSLPTSATDTQYF. Here the CDR3 DNA reads TGCGCCAGCAGTCAAAATAGCTTGCCGACCTCTGCCACAGATACGCAGTATTTT.

This clonotype was seen at least ten times. The chain couples TRBV24-1 to TRBJ1-5; maybe TRBD1 (5 bases). The CDR3 sequence is 14 residues long. Germline CDR1 is KGHDR and CDR2 is SFDVKD. Trimming removed 0 bases at V and 5 bases at J, with 7 bases between. Written as DNA, the CDR3 is TGTGCCACCAGTGATTTGCGGGGGGATCAGCCCCAGCATTTT. The encoded protein is CATSDLRGDQPQHF.

The chain uses TRBV5-1 and TRBJ1-2, with TRBD1 identical over 8 bases. The J segment lost 6 bases and the V segment lost 0 bases, leaving 7 bases of the junction unmatched. CDR3 length equals 15 residues. Germline CDR1 is SGHRS and CDR2 is YFSETQ. Here the CDR3 reads CASSLGAGGNDGYTF. The CDR3, as DNA: TGCGCCAGCAGCTTGGGGGCAGGGGGCAATGATGGCTACACCTTC.

This clonotype occurred a few times. The chain recombines TRBV7-9 with TRBJ2-1; D is uncertain. V lost 1 base, J lost 10 bases, and 8 bases lay in between. CDR1 and CDR2 (germline): SEHNR, FQNEAQ (reference sequence). The CDR3 is 12 amino acids. The CDR3 nucleotides are TGTGCCAGCAGCTTAGGCGCGACAGAGCAGTTCTTC. Its translation is CASSLGATEQFF.

Ten or more counts support this clonotype. The rearrangement links TRBV25-1 to TRBJ1-1, with 7 positions matching TRBD1. There are 14 residues in the CDR3. CDR1 MGHDK and CDR2 SYGVNS come from the germline V gene. V lost 6 bases and J lost 0; bases outside the gene matches: 4. The CDR3: CASRTTGMNTEAFF. CDR3 nucleotides: TGTGCCAGCAGGACGACAGGGATGAACACTGAAGCTTTCTTT.

This clonotype has a count of ten or more. This chain links TRBV30 with TRBJ1-2; tentative D call: TRBD1 (6 bases). This CDR3 is 18 amino acids long. CDR1 is GTSNPN and CDR2 is SVGIG in the germline V gene (reference sequence). V was shortened by 3 bases and J by 0 bases, with 23 bases between the two germline ends. This CDR3 reads CAWSPPGQRLAPNYGYTF. The CDR3 DNA is TGTGCCTGGAGCCCTCCGGGACAACGTCTCGCCCCTAACTATGGCTACACCTTC.

This clonotype has at least ten counts. The chain couples TRBV30 to TRBJ2-3, with D unclear. V lost 3 bases, J lost 0 bases, and 7 bases lay in between. In germline, CDR1 is GTSNPN, CDR2 SVGIG (reference sequence). The CDR3 runs to 13 residues. The CDR3 DNA reads TGTGCCTGGAGCCGGGTTAGCACAGATACGCAGTATTTT. Its translation: CAWSRVSTDTQYF. Full variable domain (remainder filled in from reference TRBV30 and TRBJ2-3): SQTIHQWPATLVQPVGSPLSLECTVEGTSNPNLYWYRQAAGRGLQLLFYSVGIGQISSEVPQNLSASRPQDRQFILSSKKLLLSDSGFYLCAWSRVSTDTQYFGPGTRLTVL.

The sample holds many counts of this clonotype. J is TRBJ2-1 and V is TRBV20-1; tentatively, D is TRBD2 (5 bases). The CDR3 consists of 13 residues. V lost 1 base, J lost 13 bases, and 17 bases lay in between. Germline CDR1 is DFQATT and CDR2 is SNEGSKA (reference sequence). The DNA of the CDR3 is TGCAGTGCTAGAGGAGCCTTCCGGGAAGCCCAGTTCTTC. Translated: CSARGAFREAQFF.

This clonotype was counted ten times or more. CDR3 in amino acids: CASSFAISYEQYF. In DNA, the CDR3 is TGTGCCAGCAGCTTTGCCATCTCCTACGAGCAGTACTTC. The rearrangement joins TRBV11-1 to TRBJ2-7; no reliable D call. Deletions cut 3 bases from V and 0 bases from J, with 6 bases between. CDR1 and CDR2 from the germline V gene are SGHAT and FQDESV (reference sequence). This CDR3 is built from 13 residues.

In this sample, this clonotype turned up many times. V usage is TRBV20-1 and J usage is TRBJ2-1, with 15 bases that match TRBD2. CDR3 length: 19 amino acids. With 6 bases clipped from V and 0 bases from J, the junction kept 12 bases outside the gene matches. Germline CDR1 is DFQATT and CDR2 is SNEGSKA (reference sequence). Written as DNA, the CDR3 is TGCAGTGCGGCCGCGGGACTAGCGGGGGGCCGAAGCTCCTACAATGAGCAGTTCTTC. It yields the protein CSAAAGLAGGRSSYNEQFF.

This clonotype was seen at least ten times. The J gene is TRBJ1-2, the V gene TRBV20-1; tentatively, D is TRBD1 (5 bases). Germline V gene lookup returns CDR1 DFQATT and CDR2 SNEGSKA (reference sequence). The CDR3 contains 14 residues. Deletions cut 1 base from V and 7 bases from J, with 16 bases between. CDR3 sequence (DNA): TGCAGTGCTAGAGGGGGTTCAGGGACGAGTGGCTACACCTTC. Translation gives CSARGGSGTSGYTF.

This clonotype has a count of ten or more. The genes are TRBV12-3 or TRBV12-4 and TRBJ1-1; 8 bases match TRBD1. With V trimmed by 4 bases and J by 7 bases, 5 bases remained unmatched. CDR3 length: 13 amino acids. In DNA, the CDR3 is TGTGCCAGCAGTTCGGGACAGGCATATGAAGCTTTCTTT. The encoded protein is CASSSGQAYEAFF.